This T cell receptor (beta chain) was captured in a study of blood T cell repertoires in COVID-19. Study at large: The United States, Italy and Spain supplied acute and convalescent COVID-19 samples. The cDNA or gDNA used as material had been derived from T cells, B-cell-depleted T cells, or PBMCs.

Clinical histories supplied by participants themselves formed the basis of cohort assignment. After removal of 2 bases from V and 0 bases from J, the junction contained 4 bases not matched to a gene. Germline V CDR1 and CDR2: PRHDT, FYEKMQ (reference sequence). This CDR3 has 17 amino acids. Sequencing was performed with immunoSEQ multiplex PCR; in TCRdb, only in-frame clones are kept and a portion is missing. The data hold about 280,000 clones, with 85% observed a single time. The sequence was obtained from a woman in her 50s who had recovered from COVID-19. The chain has TRBV13 and TRBJ2-2; 9 bases agree with TRBD2. Sequenced input: PBMCs or T cells enriched from blood (not recorded which). The CDR3 DNA is TGTGCCAGCAGCTTATGGGCTAGCGGGACGAACACCGGGGAGCTGTTTTTT. Protein sequence: CASSLWASGTNTGELFF.